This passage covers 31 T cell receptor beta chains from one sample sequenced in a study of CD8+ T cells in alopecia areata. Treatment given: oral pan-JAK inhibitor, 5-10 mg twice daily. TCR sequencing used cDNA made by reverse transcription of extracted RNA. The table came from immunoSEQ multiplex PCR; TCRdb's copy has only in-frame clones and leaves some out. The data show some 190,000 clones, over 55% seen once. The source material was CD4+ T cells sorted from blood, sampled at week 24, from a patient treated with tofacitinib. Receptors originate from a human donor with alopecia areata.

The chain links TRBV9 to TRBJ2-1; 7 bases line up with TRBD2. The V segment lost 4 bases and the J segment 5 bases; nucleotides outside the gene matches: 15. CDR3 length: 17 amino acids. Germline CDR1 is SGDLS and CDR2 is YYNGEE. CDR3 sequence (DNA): TGTGCCAGCAGCCCCCGACTAGCCGGTTCTCTTGACAATGAGCAGTTCTTC. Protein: CASSPRLAGSLDNEQFF.

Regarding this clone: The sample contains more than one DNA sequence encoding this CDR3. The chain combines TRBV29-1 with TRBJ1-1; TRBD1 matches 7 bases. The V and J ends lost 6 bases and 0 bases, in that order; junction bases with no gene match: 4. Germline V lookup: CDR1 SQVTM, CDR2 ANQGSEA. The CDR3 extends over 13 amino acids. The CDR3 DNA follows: TGCAGCGTGCAGGGGGTGATGAACACTGAAGCTTTCTTT. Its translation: CSVQGVMNTEAFF.

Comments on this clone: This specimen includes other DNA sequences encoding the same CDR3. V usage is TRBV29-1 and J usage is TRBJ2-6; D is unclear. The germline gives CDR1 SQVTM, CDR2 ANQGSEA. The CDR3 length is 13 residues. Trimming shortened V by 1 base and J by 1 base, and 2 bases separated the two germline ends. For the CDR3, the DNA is TGCAGCGTTGAAGTGTCTGGGGCCAACGTCCTGACTTTC. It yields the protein CSVEVSGANVLTF.

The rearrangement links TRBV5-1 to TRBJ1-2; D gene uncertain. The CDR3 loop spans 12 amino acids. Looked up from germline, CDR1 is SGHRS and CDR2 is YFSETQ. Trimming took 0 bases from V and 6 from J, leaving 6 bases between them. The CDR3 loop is CASSLGKDGYTF. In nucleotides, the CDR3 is TGCGCCAGCAGCTTGGGGAAGGATGGCTACACCTTC.

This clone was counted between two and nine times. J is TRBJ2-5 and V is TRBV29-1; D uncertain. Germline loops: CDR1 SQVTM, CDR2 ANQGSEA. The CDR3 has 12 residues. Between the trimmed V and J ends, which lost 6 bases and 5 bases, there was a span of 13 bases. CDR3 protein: CSVYRLGETQYF. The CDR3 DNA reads TGCAGCGTCTACCGACTGGGGGAGACCCAGTACTTC.

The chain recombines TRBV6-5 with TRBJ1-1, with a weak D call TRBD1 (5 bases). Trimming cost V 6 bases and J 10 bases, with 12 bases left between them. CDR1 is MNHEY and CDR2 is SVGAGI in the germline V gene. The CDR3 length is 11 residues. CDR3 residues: CASSRGTVAFF. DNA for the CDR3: TGTGCCAGCAGCCGGGGGACGGTAGCTTTCTTT.

The DNA for the CDR3 is TGTGCCAGCAGCTTGGCCCCGGGCTACACCTTC. Translated: CASSLAPGYTF. This sequence joins TRBV7-2 and TRBJ1-2; D is unclear. Deletions cut 3 bases from V and 8 bases from J, with 7 bases between. The CDR3 covers 11 residues. From germline, CDR1 is SGHTA and CDR2 FQGNSA.

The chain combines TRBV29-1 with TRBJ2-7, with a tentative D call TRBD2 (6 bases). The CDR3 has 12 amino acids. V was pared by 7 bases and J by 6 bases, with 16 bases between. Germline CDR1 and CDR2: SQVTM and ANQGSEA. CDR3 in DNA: TGCAGCGCGGGGGTAGGGGAAGCCGAGCAGTACTTC. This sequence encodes CSAGVGEAEQYF.

Here the CDR3 DNA reads TGTGCCAGCACCGGGGCCGGGAACCAGCCCCAGCATTTT. Translation: CASTGAGNQPQHF. This chain uses TRBV2 with TRBJ1-5; D possibly corresponds to TRBD1 (5 bases). Trimming stripped 7 bases from V and 7 bases from J, with 14 bases between. Germline CDR1 and CDR2: SNHLY and FYNNEI. The CDR3 totals 13 residues. Full variable domain (rest looked up from reference TRBV2 and TRBJ1-5): EPEVTQTPSHQVTQMGQEVILRCVPISNHLYFYWYRQILGQKVEFLVSFYNNEISEKSEIFDDQFSVERPDGSNFTLKIRSTKLEDSAMYFCASTGAGNQPQHFGDGTRLSIL.

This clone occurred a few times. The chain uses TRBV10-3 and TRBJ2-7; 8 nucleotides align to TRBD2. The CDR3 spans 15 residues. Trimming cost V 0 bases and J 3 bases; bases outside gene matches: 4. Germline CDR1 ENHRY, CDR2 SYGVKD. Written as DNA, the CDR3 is TGTGCCATCAGTGAGTCGATAGCGGGGCGCTACGAGCAGTACTTC. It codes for CAISESIAGRYEQYF.

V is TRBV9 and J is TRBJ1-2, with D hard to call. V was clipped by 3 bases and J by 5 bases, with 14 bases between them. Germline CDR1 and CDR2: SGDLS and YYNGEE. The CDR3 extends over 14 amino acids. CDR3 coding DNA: TGTGCCAGCAGCGCAGGACCCAACACGTATGGCTACACCTTC. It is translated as CASSAGPNTYGYTF.

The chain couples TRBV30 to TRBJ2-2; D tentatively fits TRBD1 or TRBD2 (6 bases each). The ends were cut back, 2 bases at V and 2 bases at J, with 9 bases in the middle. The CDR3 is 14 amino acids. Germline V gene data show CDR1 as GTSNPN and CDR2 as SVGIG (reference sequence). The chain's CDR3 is CAWSRGANTGELFF. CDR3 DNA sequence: TGTGCCTGGAGTAGGGGGGCCAACACCGGGGAGCTGTTTTTT.

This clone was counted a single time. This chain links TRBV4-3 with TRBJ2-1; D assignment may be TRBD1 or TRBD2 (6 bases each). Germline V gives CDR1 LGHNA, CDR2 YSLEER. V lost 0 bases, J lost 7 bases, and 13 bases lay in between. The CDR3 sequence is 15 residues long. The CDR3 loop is CASSQEGATRNEQFF. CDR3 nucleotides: TGCGCCAGCAGCCAAGAGGGGGCGACTAGGAATGAGCAGTTCTTC.

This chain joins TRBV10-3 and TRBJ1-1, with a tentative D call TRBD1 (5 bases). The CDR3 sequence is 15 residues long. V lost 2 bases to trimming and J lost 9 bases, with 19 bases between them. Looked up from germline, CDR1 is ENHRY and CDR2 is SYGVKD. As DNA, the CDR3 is TGTGCCATCAGTGAGCCATCCGGGACGGAACTAAAAGCTTTCTTT. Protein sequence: CAISEPSGTELKAFF.

This CDR3 reads CASSQDPTSGGSQETQYF. CDR3 bases: TGCGCCAGCAGCCAAGATCCTACTAGCGGGGGCTCCCAAGAGACCCAGTACTTC. The chain combines TRBV4-3 with TRBJ2-5; TRBD2 aligns across 11 bases. V trimming: 0 bases; J trimming: 1 base; junction bases outside the gene matches: 7. This CDR3 comprises 18 residues. Germline CDR1 reads LGHNA; CDR2 reads YSLEER.

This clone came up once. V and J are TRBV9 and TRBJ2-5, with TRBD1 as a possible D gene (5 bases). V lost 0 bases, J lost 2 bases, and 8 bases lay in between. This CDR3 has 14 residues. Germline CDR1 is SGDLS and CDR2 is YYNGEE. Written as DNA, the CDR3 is TGTGCCAGCAGCGTAGGCAGGGCACAAGAGACCCAGTACTTC. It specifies CASSVGRAQETQYF.

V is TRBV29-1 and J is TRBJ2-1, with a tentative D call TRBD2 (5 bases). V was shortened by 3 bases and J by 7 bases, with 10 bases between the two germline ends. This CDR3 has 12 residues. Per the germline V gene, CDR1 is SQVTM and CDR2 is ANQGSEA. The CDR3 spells CSVDAQRNEQFF. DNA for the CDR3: TGCAGCGTTGACGCCCAGCGGAATGAGCAGTTCTTC.

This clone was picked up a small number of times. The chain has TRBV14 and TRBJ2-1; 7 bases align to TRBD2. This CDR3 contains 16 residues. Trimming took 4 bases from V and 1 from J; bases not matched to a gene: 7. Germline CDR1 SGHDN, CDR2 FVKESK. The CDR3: CASSPRPGGSYNEQFF. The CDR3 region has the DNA TGTGCCAGCAGCCCCAGACCGGGGGGTTCCTACAATGAGCAGTTCTTC.

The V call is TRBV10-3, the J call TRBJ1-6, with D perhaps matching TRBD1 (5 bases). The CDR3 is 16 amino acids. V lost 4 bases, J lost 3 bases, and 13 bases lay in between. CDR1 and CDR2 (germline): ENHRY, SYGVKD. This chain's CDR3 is CAISVEGMSYNSPLHF. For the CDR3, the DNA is TGTGCCATCAGTGTAGAGGGGATGAGCTATAATTCACCCCTCCACTTT.

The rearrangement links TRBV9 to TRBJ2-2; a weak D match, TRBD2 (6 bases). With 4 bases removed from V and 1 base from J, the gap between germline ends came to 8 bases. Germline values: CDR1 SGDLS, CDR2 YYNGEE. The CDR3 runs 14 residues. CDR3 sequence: CASSPEGNTGELFF. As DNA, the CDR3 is TGTGCCAGCAGCCCGGAGGGGAACACCGGGGAGCTGTTTTTT.

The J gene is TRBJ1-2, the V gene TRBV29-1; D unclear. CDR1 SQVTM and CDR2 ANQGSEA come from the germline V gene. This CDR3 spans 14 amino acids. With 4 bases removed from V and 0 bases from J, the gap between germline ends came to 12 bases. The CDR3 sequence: CSVGSSSSNYGYTF. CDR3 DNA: TGCAGCGTTGGTTCGAGCAGCTCTAACTATGGCTACACCTTC.

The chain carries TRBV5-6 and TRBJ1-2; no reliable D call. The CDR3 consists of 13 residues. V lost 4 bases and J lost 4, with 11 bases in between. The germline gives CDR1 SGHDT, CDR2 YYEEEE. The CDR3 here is CASSPGRFYGYTF. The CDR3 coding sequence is TGTGCCAGCAGCCCCGGACGGTTCTATGGCTACACCTTC.

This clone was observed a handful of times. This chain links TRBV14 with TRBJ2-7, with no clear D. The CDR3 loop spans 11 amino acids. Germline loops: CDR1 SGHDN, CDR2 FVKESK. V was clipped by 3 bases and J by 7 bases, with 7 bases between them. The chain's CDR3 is CASSQGSEQYF. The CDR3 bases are TGTGCCAGCAGCCAGGGCTCTGAGCAGTACTTC.

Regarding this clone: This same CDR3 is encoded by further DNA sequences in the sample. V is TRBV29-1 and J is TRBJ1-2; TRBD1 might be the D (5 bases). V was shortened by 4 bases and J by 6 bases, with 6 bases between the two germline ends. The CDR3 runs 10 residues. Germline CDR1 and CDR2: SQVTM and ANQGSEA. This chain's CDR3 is CSVAQDGYTF. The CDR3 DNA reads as TGCAGCGTTGCACAGGATGGCTACACCTTC.

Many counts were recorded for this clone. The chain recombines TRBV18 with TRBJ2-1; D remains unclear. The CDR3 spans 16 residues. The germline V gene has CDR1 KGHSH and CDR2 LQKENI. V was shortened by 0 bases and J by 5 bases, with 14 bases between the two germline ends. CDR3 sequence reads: CASSPPQQTFNNEQFF. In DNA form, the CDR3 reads TGTGCCAGCTCACCACCGCAGCAGACTTTTAACAATGAGCAGTTCTTC.

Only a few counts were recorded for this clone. Here the CDR3 DNA reads TGTGCCAGTAGAAAGACCGCCGGGACAAAAAATGGCTACACCTTC. Its protein is CASRKTAGTKNGYTF. The chain joins TRBV19 to TRBJ1-2; possible D gene TRBD1, 6 bases. Trimming took off 6 bases at V and 6 bases at J, with 20 bases between the two ends. The germline CDR1 and CDR2 sequences are LNHDA and SQIVND (reference sequence). This CDR3 contains 15 residues.

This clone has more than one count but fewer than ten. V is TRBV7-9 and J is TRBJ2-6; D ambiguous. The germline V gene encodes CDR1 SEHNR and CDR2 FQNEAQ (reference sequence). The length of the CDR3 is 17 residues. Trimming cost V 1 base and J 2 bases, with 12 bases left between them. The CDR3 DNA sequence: TGTGCCAGCAGCTTAGAGGTAACAGCTGCTGGGGCCAACGTCCTGACTTTC. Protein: CASSLEVTAAGANVLTF.

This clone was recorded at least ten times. CDR3 in amino acids: CASSMGTSTDTQYF. The CDR3 DNA reads as TGTGCCAGTAGTATGGGGACTAGCACAGATACGCAGTATTTT. The V gene is TRBV19, the J gene TRBJ2-3; possibly TRBD2 for D (6 bases). V gave up 3 bases and J gave up 0 bases, with 7 bases separating them. Germline CDR1 is LNHDA and CDR2 is SQIVND (reference sequence). The CDR3 runs to 14 residues. Looking up the rest from reference TRBV19 and TRBJ2-3 gives the full variable domain: DGGITQSPKYLFRKEGQNVTLSCEQNLNHDAMYWYRQDPGQGLRLIYYSQIVNDFQKGDIAEGYSVSREKKESFPLTVTSAQKNPTAFYLCASSMGTSTDTQYFGPGTRLTVL.

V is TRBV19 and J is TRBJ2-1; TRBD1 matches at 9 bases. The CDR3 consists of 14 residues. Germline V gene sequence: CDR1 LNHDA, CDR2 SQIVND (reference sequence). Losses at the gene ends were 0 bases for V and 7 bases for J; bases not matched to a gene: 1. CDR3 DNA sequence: TGTGCCAGTAGTATAGATGGGACAGGGAATGAGCAGTTCTTC. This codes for CASSIDGTGNEQFF.

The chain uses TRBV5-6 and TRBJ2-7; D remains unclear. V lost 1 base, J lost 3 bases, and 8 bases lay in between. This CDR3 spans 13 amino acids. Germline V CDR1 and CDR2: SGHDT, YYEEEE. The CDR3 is CASSLLLGYEQYF. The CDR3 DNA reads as TGTGCCAGCAGCTTGCTTTTGGGCTACGAGCAGTACTTC.

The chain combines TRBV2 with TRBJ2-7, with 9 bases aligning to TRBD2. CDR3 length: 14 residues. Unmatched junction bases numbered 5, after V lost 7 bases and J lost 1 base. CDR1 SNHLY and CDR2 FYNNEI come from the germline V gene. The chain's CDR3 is CASKAGGLSYEQYF. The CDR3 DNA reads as TGTGCCAGCAAAGCGGGGGGCCTATCCTACGAGCAGTACTTC.